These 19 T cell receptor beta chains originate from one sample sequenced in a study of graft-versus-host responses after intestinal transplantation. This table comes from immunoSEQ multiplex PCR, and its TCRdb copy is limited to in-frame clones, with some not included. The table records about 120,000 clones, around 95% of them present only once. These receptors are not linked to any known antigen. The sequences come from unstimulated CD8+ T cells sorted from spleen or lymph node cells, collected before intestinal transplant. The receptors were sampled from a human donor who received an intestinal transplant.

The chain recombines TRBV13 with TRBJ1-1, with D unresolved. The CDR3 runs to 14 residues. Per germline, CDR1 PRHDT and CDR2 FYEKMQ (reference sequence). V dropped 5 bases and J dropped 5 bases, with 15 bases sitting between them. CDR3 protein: CASSPETRKTEAFF. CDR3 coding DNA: TGTGCCAGCAGCCCAGAGACCCGGAAAACTGAAGCTTTCTTT.

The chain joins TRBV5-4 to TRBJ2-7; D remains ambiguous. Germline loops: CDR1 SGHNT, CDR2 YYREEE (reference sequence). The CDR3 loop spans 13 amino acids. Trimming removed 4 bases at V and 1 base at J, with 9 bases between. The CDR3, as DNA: TGTGCCAGCAGCATGTCCGGGTCCTACGAGCAGTACTTC. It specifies CASSMSGSYEQYF.

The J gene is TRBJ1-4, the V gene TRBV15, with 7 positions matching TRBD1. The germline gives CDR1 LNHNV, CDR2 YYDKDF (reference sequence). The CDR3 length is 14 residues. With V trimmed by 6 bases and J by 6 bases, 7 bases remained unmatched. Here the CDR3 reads CATSEGASYEKLFF. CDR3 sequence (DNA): TGTGCCACCAGTGAGGGGGCTAGTTATGAAAAACTGTTTTTT.

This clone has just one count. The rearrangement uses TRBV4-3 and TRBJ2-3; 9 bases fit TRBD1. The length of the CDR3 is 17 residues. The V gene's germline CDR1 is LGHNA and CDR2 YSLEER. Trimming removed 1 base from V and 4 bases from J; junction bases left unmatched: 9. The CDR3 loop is CASSQGPTGGIPDTQYF. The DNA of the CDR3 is TGCGCCAGCAGCCAAGGACCGACAGGGGGAATTCCAGATACGCAGTATTTT.

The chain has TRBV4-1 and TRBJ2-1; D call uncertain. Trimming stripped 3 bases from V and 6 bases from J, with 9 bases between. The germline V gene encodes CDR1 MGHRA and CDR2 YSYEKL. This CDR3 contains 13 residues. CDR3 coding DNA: TGCGCCAGCAGCCATAGGAAGGGCAATGAGCAGTTCTTC. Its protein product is CASSHRKGNEQFF.

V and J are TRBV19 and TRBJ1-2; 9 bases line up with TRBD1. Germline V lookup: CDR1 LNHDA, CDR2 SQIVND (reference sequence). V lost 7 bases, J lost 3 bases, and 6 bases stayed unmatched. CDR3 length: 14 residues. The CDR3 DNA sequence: TGTGCCAGTATTGGACAGGGGATATACTATGGCTACACCTTC. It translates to CASIGQGIYYGYTF.

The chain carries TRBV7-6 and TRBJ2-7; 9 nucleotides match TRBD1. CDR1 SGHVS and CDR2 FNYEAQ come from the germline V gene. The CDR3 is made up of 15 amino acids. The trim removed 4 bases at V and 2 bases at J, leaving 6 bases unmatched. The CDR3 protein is CASSWGQGGPYEQYF. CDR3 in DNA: TGTGCCAGCAGCTGGGGACAGGGAGGCCCCTACGAGCAGTACTTC.

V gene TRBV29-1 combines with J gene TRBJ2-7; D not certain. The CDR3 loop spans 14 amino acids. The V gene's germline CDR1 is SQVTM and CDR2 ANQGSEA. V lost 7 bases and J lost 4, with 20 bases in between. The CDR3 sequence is CSARTDRVLYEQYF. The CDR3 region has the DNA TGCAGCGCTCGTACAGACCGGGTCCTTTACGAGCAGTACTTC.

The CDR3 DNA sequence: TGTGCCAGCAGCCCTCGGACAGGGTCCATGAACACTGAAGCTTTCTTT. Its protein product is CASSPRTGSMNTEAFF. V and J are TRBV9 and TRBJ1-1; the match to TRBD1 covers 8 bases. The CDR3 totals 16 residues. With 4 bases clipped from V and 0 bases from J, the junction kept 8 bases outside the gene matches. Germline CDR1 and CDR2: SGDLS and YYNGEE.

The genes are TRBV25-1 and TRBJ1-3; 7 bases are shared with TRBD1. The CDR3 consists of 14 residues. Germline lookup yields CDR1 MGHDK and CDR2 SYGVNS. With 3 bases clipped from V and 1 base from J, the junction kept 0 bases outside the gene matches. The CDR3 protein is CASSETGSGNTIYF. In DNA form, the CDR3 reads TGTGCCAGCAGTGAGACAGGGTCTGGAAACACCATATATTTT.

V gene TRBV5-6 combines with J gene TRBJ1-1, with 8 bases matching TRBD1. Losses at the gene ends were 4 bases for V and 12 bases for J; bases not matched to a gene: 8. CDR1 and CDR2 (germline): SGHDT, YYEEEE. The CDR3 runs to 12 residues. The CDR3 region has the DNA TGTGCCAGCAGCGTAGGACAGGGTGGGTCTTTCTTT. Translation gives CASSVGQGGSFF. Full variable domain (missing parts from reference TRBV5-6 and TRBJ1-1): DAGVTQSPTHLIKTRGQQVTLRCSPKSGHDTVSWYQQALGQGPQFIFQYYEEEERQRGNFPDRFSGHQFPNYSSELNVNALLLGDSALYLCASSVGQGGSFFGQGTRLTVV.

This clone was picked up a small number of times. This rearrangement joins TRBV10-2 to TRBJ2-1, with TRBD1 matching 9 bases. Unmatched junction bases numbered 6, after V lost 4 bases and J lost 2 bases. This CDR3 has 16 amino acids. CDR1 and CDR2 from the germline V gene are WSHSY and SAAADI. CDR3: CASSGSGTGTYNEQFF. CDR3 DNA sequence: TGCGCCAGCAGTGGGTCCGGGACAGGGACCTACAATGAGCAGTTCTTC.

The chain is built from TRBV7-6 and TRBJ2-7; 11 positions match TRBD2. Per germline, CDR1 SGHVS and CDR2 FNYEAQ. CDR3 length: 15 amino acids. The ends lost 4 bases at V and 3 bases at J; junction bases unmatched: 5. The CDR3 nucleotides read TGTGCCAGCAGCTCGGGGACTAGCGGATTCTACGAGCAGTACTTC. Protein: CASSSGTSGFYEQYF.

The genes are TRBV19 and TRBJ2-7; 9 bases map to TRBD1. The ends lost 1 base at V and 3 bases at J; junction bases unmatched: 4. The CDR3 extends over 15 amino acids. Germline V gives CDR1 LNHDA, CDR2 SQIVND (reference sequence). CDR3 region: CASSIAPTGGYEQYF. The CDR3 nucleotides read TGTGCCAGTAGTATAGCCCCGACAGGGGGCTACGAGCAGTACTTC. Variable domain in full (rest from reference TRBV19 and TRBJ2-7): DGGITQSPKYLFRKEGQNVTLSCEQNLNHDAMYWYRQDPGQGLRLIYYSQIVNDFQKGDIAEGYSVSREKKESFPLTVTSAQKNPTAFYLCASSIAPTGGYEQYFGPGTRLTVT.

The CDR3 loop reads CASSVRTGANEKLFF. CDR3 DNA sequence: TGTGCCAGCAGTGTACGGACAGGGGCTAATGAAAAACTGTTTTTT. The chain couples TRBV2 to TRBJ1-4, with TRBD1 matching 9 bases. After removal of 4 bases from V and 3 bases from J, the junction contained 3 bases not matched to a gene. This CDR3 has 15 residues. Germline V gives CDR1 SNHLY, CDR2 FYNNEI.

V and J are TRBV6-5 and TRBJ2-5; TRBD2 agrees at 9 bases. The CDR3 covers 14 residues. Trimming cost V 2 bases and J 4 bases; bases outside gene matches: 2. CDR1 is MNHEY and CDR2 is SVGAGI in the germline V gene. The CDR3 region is CASSYEAGGETQYF. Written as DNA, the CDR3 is TGTGCCAGCAGTTACGAAGCGGGAGGAGAGACCCAGTACTTC.

This chain's CDR3 is CASSLVGGDTEAFF. The CDR3 bases are TGCGCCAGCAGCTTGGTAGGCGGCGACACTGAAGCTTTCTTT. The V call is TRBV5-1, the J call TRBJ1-1; D ambiguous. Germline V gene lookup returns CDR1 SGHRS and CDR2 YFSETQ. V was cut by 0 bases and J by 3 bases, with 9 bases left in between. The CDR3 is made up of 14 amino acids.

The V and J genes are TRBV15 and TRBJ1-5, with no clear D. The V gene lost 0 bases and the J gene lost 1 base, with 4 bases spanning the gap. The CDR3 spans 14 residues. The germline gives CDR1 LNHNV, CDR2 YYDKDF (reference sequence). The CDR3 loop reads CATSRDLSNQPQHF. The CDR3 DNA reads TGTGCCACCAGCAGAGACCTAAGCAATCAGCCCCAGCATTTT.

The CDR3 here is CASSLIAVDRGEQFF. CDR3 bases: TGTGCCAGCAGTTTAATCGCCGTTGACCGAGGGGAGCAGTTCTTC. V gene TRBV27 combines with J gene TRBJ2-1; a possible D gene is TRBD2 (5 bases). The germline V gene encodes CDR1 MNHEY and CDR2 SMNVEV (reference sequence). V lost 2 bases, J lost 10 bases, and 18 bases lay in between. The CDR3 is made up of 15 amino acids.